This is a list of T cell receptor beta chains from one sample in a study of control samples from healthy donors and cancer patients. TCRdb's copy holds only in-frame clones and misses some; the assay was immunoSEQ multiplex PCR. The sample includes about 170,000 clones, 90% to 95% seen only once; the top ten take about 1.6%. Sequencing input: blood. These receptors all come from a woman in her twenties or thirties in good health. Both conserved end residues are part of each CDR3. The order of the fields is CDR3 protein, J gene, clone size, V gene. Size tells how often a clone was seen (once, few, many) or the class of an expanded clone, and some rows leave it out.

CASSIRANPYEQYF,TRBJ2-7,-,TRBV14
CASSQKRGGPGTDTQYF,TRBJ2-3,-,TRBV4-3
CASSLGWGNNEQFF,TRBJ2-1,-,TRBV7-8
CASSLVSGLAGVYEQYF,TRBJ2-7,-,TRBV5-5
CASSTHGGYEQYF,TRBJ2-7,-,TRBV19
CASSLTRTQNTGELFF,TRBJ2-2,-,TRBV7-3
CASSDSTGAYNEQFF,TRBJ2-1,-,TRBV6-4
CASSLAGVSYGYTF,TRBJ1-2,-,TRBV7-9
CASSFRETGIGNTIYF,TRBJ1-3,-,TRBV28
CASSQGQGSNQPQHF,TRBJ1-5,-,TRBV6-6
CASSRLAEYQETQYF,TRBJ2-5,-,TRBV21-1
CASSGTNTEAFF,TRBJ1-1,-,TRBV25-1
CASSLWGGQGEAFF,TRBJ1-1,-,TRBV7-2
CASSSEPSYEQYF,TRBJ2-7,-,TRBV6-2/TRBV6-3
CTSSPTGTDTEAFF,TRBJ1-1,-,TRBV9
CASSMTGEGYTF,TRBJ1-2,-,TRBV19
CASSQSWETQYF,TRBJ2-5,-,TRBV23-1
CASSPPGREKLFF,TRBJ1-4,-,TRBV18
CSVPGQGVYEQYF,TRBJ2-7,-,TRBV29-1
CAISEQNQPQHF,TRBJ1-5,-,TRBV10-3
CASSIPQTSGGHNEQFF,TRBJ2-1,-,TRBV19
CASSEFGDRGRRPGELFF,TRBJ2-2,-,TRBV25-1
CASSEGTSGSYEQYF,TRBJ2-7,-,TRBV6-1
CAIREENSYNSPLHF,TRBJ1-6,-,TRBV10-3
CASSQSRGYEQYF,TRBJ2-7,few,TRBV23-1
CALREAPYNEQFF,TRBJ2-1,-,TRBV19
CASSLGDLAKNIQYF,TRBJ2-4,-,TRBV7-9
CASSLTSGNEQYF,TRBJ2-7,-,TRBV27
CATSRDLVTGVGNTIYF,TRBJ1-3,-,TRBV15
CASSGASGLFSYEQYF,TRBJ2-7,-,TRBV2
CASSEYKGSSGNTIYF,TRBJ1-3,-,TRBV25-1
CATSRDQGYGYTF,TRBJ1-2,-,TRBV15
CASRKTSGRKGSYEQYF,TRBJ2-7,-,TRBV7-9
CATRGQGRGETQYF,TRBJ2-5,-,TRBV24-1
CASSMTTTNTGELFF,TRBJ2-2,-,TRBV2
CASSWGPPGTTDTQYF,TRBJ2-3,-,TRBV5-1
CASSETGGSDTQYF,TRBJ2-3,-,TRBV6-4
CASSAPGPTKNIQYF,TRBJ2-4,-,TRBV27
CATSPDRGTEAFF,TRBJ1-1,many,TRBV24-1
CASSRTGNEQYF,TRBJ2-7,-,TRBV27
CASSGLAGGPSGYEQYF,TRBJ2-7,-,TRBV14
CASRGTSVSYNEQFF,TRBJ2-1,-,TRBV5-4